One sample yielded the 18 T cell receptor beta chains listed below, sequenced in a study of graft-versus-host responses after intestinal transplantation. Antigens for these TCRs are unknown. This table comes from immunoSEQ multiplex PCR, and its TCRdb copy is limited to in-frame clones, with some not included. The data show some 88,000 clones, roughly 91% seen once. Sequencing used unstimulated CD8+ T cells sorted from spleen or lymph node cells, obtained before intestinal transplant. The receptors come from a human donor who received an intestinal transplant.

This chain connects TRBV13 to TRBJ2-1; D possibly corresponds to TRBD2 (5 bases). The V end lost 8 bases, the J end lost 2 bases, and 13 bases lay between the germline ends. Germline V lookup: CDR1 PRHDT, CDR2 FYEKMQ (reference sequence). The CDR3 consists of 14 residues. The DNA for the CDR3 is TGTGCCAGCTCGCCCGGGGTTACCTACAATGAGCAGTTCTTC. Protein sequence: CASSPGVTYNEQFF.

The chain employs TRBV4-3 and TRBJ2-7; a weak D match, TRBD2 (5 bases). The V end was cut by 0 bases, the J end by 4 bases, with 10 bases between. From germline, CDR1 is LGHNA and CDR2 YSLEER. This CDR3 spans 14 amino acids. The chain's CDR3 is CASSQDNEGYEQYF. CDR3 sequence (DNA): TGCGCCAGCAGCCAAGATAATGAGGGTTACGAGCAGTACTTC.

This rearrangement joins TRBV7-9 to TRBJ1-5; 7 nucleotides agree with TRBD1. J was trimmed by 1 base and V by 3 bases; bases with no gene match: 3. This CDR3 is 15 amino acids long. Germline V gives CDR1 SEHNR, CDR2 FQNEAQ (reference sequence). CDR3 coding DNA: TGTGCCAGCAGCTTCGACAGGGACAGCAATCAGCCCCAGCATTTT. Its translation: CASSFDRDSNQPQHF.

Written as DNA, the CDR3 is TGTGCCAGCACCCCAGCGGGGAGCTCCTACAATGAGCAGTTCTTC. It yields the protein CASTPAGSSYNEQFF. The rearrangement uses TRBV7-9 and TRBJ2-1; 7 bases agree with TRBD2. Germline V gene lookup returns CDR1 SEHNR and CDR2 FQNEAQ (reference sequence). The CDR3 extends over 15 amino acids. The V and J ends lost 7 bases and 0 bases, in that order; junction bases with no gene match: 6. Full variable domain (remainder filled in from reference TRBV7-9 and TRBJ2-1): DTGVSQNPRHKITKRGQNVTFRCDPISEHNRLYWYRQTLGQGPEFLTYFQNEAQLEKSRLLSDRFSAERPKGSFSTLEIQRTEQGDSAMYLCASTPAGSSYNEQFFGPGTRLTVL.

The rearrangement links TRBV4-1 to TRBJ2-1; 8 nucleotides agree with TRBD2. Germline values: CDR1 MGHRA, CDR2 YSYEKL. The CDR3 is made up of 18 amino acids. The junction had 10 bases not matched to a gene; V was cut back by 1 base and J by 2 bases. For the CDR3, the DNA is TGCGCCAGCAGCCAAGGTGTTTACGAGCGGGGGACCTACAATGAGCAGTTCTTC. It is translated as CASSQGVYERGTYNEQFF.

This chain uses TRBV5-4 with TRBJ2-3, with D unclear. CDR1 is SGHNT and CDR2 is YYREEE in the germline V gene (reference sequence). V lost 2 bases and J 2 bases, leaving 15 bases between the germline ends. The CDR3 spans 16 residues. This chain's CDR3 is CASSFGQLGDTDTQYF. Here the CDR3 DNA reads TGTGCCAGCAGCTTTGGGCAGCTTGGCGACACAGATACGCAGTATTTT.

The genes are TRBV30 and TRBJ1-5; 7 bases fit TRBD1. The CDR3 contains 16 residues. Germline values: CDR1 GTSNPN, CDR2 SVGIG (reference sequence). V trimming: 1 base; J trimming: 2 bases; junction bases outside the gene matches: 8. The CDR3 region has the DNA TGTGCCTGGAGTGGTCCCACAGGGGCGGGCAATCAGCCCCAGCATTTT. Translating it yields CAWSGPTGAGNQPQHF.

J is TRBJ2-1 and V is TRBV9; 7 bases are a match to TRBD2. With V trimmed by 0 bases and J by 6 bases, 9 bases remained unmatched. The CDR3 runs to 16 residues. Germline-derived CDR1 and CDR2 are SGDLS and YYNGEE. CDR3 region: CASSVDSSGVLNEQFF. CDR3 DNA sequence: TGTGCCAGCAGCGTAGACTCCAGCGGGGTTCTCAATGAGCAGTTCTTC.

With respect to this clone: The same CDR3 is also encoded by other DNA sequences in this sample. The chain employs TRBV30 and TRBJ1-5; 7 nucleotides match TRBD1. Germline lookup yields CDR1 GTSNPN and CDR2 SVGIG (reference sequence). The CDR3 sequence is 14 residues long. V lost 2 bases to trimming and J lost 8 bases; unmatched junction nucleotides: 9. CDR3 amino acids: CAWSIKGGREPQHF. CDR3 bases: TGTGCCTGGAGTATTAAAGGGGGCAGAGAGCCCCAGCATTTT.

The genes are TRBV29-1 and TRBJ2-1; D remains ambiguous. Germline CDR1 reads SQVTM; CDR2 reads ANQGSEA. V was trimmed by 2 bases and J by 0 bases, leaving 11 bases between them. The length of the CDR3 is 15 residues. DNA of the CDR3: TGCAGCGTTGAATTCCCTTATAGCTCCTACAATGAGCAGTTCTTC. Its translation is CSVEFPYSSYNEQFF.

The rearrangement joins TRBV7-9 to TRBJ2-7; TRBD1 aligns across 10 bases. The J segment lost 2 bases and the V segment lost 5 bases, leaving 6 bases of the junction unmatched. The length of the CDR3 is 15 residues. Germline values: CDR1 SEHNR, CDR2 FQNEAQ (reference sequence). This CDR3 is CASSPGQGTPYEQYF. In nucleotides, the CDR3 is TGTGCCAGCAGCCCGGGACAGGGGACCCCCTACGAGCAGTACTTC.

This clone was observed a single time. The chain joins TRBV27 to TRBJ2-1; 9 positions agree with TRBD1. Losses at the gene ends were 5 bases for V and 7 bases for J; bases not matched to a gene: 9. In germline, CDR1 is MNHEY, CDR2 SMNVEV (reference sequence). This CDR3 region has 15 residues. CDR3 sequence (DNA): TGTGCCAGCAGTAGACCGGGACAGGGTAATAATGAGCAGTTCTTC. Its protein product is CASSRPGQGNNEQFF.

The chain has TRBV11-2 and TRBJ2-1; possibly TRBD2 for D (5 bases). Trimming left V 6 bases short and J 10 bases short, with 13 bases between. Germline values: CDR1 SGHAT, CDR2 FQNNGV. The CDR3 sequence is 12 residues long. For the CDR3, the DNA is TGTGCCAGCAGTCTACTAGGCAGGGAGCAGTTCTTC. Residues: CASSLLGREQFF.

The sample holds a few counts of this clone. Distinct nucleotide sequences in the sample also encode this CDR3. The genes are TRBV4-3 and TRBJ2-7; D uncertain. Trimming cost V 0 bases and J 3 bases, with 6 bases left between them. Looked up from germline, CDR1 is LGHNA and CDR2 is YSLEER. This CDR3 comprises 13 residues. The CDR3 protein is CASSQDRSYEQYF. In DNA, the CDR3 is TGCGCCAGCAGCCAAGATAGGAGCTACGAGCAGTACTTC.

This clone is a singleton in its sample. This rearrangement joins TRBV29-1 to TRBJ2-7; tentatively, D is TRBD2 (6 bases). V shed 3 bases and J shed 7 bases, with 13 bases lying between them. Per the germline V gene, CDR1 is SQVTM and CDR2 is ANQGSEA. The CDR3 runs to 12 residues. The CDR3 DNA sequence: TGCAGCGTTGAGGAGGGATCGGAGGAGCAGTACTTC. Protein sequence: CSVEEGSEEQYF.

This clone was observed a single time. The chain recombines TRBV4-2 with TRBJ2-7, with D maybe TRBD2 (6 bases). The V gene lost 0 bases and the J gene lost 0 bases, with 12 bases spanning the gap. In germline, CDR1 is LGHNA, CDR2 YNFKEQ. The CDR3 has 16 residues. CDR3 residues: CASSQEPSAFSYEQYF. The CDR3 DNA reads TGTGCCAGCAGCCAAGAGCCTAGCGCTTTCTCCTACGAGCAGTACTTC.

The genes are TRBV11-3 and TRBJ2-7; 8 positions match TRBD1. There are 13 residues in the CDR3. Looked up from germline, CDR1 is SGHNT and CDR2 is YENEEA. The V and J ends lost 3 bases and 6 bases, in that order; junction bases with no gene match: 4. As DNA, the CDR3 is TGTGCCAGCAGCTTGGGTGGACAGGGCGAGCAGTACTTC. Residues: CASSLGGQGEQYF.

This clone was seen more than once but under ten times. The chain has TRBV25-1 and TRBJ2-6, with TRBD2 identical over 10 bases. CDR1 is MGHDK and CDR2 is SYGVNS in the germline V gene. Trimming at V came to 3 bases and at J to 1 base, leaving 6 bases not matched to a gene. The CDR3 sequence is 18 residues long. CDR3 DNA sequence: TGTGCCAGCAGTGACGAGGCTAGCGGGGGTTCTGGGGCCAACGTCCTGACTTTC. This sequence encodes CASSDEASGGSGANVLTF. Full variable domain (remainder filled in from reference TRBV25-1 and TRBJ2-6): EADIYQTPRYLVIGTGKKITLECSQTMGHDKMYWYQQDPGMELHLIHYSYGVNSTEKGDLSSESTVSRIRTEHFPLTLESARPSHTSQYLCASSDEASGGSGANVLTFGAGSRLTVL.